This TCR beta chain was captured by sequencing in a study of blood T cell repertoires in COVID-19 (dated by TCRdb to 2018 to 2021). As for the study more broadly: The collaborator samples originated in the United States, Italy and Spain and spanned the acute and convalescent phases of COVID-19. The material from the prospective study consisted of cDNA or gDNA derived from T cells, B-cell-depleted T cells, or PBMCs. Deeply sampled blood TCRbeta repertoires from subjects exposed to, actively infected with, or recovered from COVID-19 were included in the dataset. The repertoires were released in a freely available public database meant as a resource for research on the immune response to SARS-CoV-2. Samples came from the ongoing ImmuneRACE study (first 160 participants) plus 1,254 subjects from 6 global collaborators. A de-identified subject ID, COVID-19 status, age in years and sex were almost always included in the sample metadata. Where HLA class I and class II types were available, the types were taken from metadata supplied by the sample provider, not from assay-based typing.

The immunoSEQ Assay, a bias-controlled multiplex PCR, was used to amplify TCRbeta CDR3 regions from genomic DNA. Per the source publication's procedure: Within the assay, amplification of reference gene primers was used to estimate how many nucleated cells each sample contained. Sequence reads were collapsed and filtered to measure the absolute abundance of every unique TCRbeta CDR3 rearrangement. Productive Simpson clonality was computed per sample as the square root of Simpson's diversity index over productive rearrangements. As stored in TCRdb, this immuneACCESS dataset retains in-frame rearrangements with V and J assigned. A fraction of the clones does not appear; measured against another copy, unresolved V genes explain less than half of the discrepancy, and the remainder lacks a known reason. For V, J and clone size, that table is used; D and trimming come from the DNA. This sample has roughly 300,000 clones in its table, and more than 70% of those were observed once. Approximately 7.8% of the sample belongs to the ten largest clones.

Its CDR3 holds 14 amino acids, cysteine through phenylalanine. The read is trimmed to its CDR3 DNA, 42 bases read in frame from base 1. The germline V and J ends show losses of 8 bases and 5 bases respectively, and no gene match explains 9 bases of the junction. The germline V gene provides CDR1 MDHEN and CDR2 SYDVKM. Another Seattle source contributed samples from volunteer blood donors who had recovered from COVID-19. Whole blood was collected in K2EDTA tubes by collaborating institutions according to the institutions' own protocols. Collaborator samples were shipped for TCRbeta analysis as frozen whole blood, isolated PBMCs, or DNA extracted from either sample type. With regard to this clone: Its antigen remains undetermined. No quality values exist for individual bases; no much larger clone is one base distant.

Study-level results and caveats: The quantity of clinical and demographic metadata differed by source and by participant and was supplied without curation.

The rearranged segments are TRBV28 and TRBJ1-5; TRBD1 matches 7 bases in the middle. This clonotype was obtained from a woman between 45 and 65 years old who had recovered from COVID-19. The sequenced sample consisted of peripheral blood. The nucleotides are TGTGCCAGCCAGAACACAGGGGAGCATCAGCCCCAGCATTTT. This yields the protein CASQNTGEHQPQHF.